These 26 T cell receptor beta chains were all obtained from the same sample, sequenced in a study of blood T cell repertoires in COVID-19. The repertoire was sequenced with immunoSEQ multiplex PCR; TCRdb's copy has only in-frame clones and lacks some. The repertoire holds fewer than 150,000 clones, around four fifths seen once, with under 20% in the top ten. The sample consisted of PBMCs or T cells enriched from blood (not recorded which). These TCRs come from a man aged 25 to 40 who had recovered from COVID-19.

The CDR3 DNA is TGTGCCAGCAGCTACCCCTCACTAGCGGAGATCAATGAGCAGTTCTTC. Translated: CASSYPSLAEINEQFF. This chain uses TRBV5-6 with TRBJ2-1; 8 nucleotides match TRBD2. CDR3 length equals 16 residues. CDR1 and CDR2 from the germline V gene are SGHDT and YYEEEE. J was trimmed by 6 bases and V by 3 bases; bases with no gene match: 11.

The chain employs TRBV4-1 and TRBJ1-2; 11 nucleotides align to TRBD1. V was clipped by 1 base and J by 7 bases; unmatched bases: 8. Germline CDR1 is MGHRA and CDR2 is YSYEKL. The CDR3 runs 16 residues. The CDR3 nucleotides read TGCGCCAGCAGCCAAGGATGGACAGGGGGCGTTGGTGGCTACACCTTC. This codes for CASSQGWTGGVGGYTF.

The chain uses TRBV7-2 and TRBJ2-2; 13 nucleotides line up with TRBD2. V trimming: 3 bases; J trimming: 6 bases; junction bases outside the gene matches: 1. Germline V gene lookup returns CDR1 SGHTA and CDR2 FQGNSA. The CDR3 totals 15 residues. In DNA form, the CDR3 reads TGTGCCAGCAGCTTGGGACTAGCGGGGTCCGGGGAGCTGTTTTTT. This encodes CASSLGLAGSGELFF. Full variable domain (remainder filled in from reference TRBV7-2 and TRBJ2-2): GAGVSQSPSNKVTEKGKDVELRCDPISGHTALYWYRQSLGQGLEFLIYFQGNSAPDKSGLPSDRFSAERTGGSVSTLTIQRTQQEDSAVYLCASSLGLAGSGELFFGEGSRLTVL.

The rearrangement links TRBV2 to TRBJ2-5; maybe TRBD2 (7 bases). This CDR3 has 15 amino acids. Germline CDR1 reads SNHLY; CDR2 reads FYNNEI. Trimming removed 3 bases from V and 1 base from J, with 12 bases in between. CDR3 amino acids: CASSDWGGGQETQYF. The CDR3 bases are TGTGCCAGCAGTGACTGGGGAGGGGGCCAAGAGACCCAGTACTTC.

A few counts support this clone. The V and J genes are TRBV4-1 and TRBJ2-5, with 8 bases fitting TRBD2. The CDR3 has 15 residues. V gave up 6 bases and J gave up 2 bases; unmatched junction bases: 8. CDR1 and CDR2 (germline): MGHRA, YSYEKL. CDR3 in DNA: TGCGCCAGCAGATCAAGACTAGCGAAACAAGAGACCCAGTACTTC. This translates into CASRSRLAKQETQYF.

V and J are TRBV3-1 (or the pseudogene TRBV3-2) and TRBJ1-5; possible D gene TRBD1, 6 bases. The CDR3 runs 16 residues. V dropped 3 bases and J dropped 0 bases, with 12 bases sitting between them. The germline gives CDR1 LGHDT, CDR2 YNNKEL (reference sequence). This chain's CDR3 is CASSQGHPYSNQPQHF. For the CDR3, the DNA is TGTGCCAGCAGCCAGGGACACCCGTATAGCAATCAGCCCCAGCATTTT.

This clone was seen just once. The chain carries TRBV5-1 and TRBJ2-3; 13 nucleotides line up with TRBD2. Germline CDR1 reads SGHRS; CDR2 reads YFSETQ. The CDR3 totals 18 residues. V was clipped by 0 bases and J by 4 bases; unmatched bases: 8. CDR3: CASSLAGGLAGESDTQYF. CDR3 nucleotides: TGCGCCAGCAGCTTGGCCGGAGGACTAGCGGGGGAATCAGATACGCAGTATTTT.

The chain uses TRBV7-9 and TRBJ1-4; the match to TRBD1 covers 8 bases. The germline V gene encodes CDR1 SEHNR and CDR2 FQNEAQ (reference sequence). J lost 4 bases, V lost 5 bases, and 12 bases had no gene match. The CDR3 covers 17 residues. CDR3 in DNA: TGTGCCAGCAGCCGGACAGGGCCTGTCACCCTTAATGAAAAACTGTTTTTT. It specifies CASSRTGPVTLNEKLFF.

CDR3 sequence: CASRNRETNNSPLHF. The CDR3, as DNA: TGTGCCAGTAGAAACCGGGAGACCAATAATTCACCCCTCCACTTT. This sequence joins TRBV19 and TRBJ1-6, with unresolved D. The CDR3 contains 15 residues. Deletions cut 6 bases from V and 5 bases from J, with 14 bases between. From germline, CDR1 is LNHDA and CDR2 SQIVND (reference sequence).

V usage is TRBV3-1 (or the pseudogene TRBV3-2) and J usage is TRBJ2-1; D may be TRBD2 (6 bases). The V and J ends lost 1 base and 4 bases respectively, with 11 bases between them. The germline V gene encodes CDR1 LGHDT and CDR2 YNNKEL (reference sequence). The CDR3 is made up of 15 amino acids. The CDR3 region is CASSQGGDQYNEQFF. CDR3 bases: TGTGCCAGCAGCCAAGGGGGGGATCAGTACAATGAGCAGTTCTTC.

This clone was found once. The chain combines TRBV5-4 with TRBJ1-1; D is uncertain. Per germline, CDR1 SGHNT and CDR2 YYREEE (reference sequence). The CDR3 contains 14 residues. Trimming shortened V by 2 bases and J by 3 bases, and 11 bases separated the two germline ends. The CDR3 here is CASSFWRGYTEAFF. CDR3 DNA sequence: TGTGCCAGCAGCTTCTGGAGAGGGTACACTGAAGCTTTCTTT. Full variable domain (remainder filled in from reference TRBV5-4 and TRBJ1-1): ETGVTQSPTHLIKTRGQQVTLRCSSQSGHNTVSWYQQALGQGPQFIFQYYREEENGRGNFPPRFSGLQFPNYSSELNVNALELDDSALYLCASSFWRGYTEAFFGQGTRLTVV.

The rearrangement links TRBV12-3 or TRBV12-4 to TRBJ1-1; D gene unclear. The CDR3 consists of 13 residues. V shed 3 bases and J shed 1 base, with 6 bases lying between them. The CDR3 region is CASSFYKNTEAFF. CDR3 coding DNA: TGTGCCAGCAGTTTTTATAAGAACACTGAAGCTTTCTTT.

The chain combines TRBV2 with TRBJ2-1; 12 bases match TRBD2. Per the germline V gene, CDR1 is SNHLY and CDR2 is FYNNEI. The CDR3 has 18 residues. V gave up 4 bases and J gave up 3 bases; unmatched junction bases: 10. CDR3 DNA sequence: TGTGCCAGCAGTGTTCTAGCGGGGGGGTGGGCGGACTACAATGAGCAGTTCTTC. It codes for CASSVLAGGWADYNEQFF.

The CDR3 sequence: CASGLPTGQGALDYGYTF. The CDR3 DNA reads TGTGCTAGTGGTTTGCCCACTGGACAGGGGGCACTAGACTATGGCTACACCTTC. V gene TRBV12-5 combines with J gene TRBJ1-2, with 11 bases that match TRBD1. V was pared by 2 bases and J by 3 bases, with 11 bases of the junction left unmatched. The germline CDR1 and CDR2 sequences are LGHNT and FRNRAP. The CDR3 is 18 residues long. Together with reference TRBV12-5 and TRBJ1-2, the CDR3 gives the full variable domain: DARVTQTPRHKVTEMGQEVTMRCQPILGHNTVFWYRQTMMQGLELLAYFRNRAPLDDSGMPKDRFSAEMPDATLATLKIQPSEPRDSAVYFCASGLPTGQGALDYGYTFGSGTRLTVV.

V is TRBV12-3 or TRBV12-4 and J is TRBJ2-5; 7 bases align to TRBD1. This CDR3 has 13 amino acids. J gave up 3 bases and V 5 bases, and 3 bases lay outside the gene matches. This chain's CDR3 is CASSTGTEETQYF. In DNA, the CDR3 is TGTGCCAGCAGTACAGGGACAGAAGAGACCCAGTACTTC.

The CDR3 region is CASSELISRGRLSSGNTIYF. DNA of the CDR3: TGTGCCAGCAGTGAACTTATCAGCAGGGGTCGCCTGAGCTCTGGAAACACCATATATTTT. The chain uses TRBV2 and TRBJ1-3; a possible D gene is TRBD1 (6 bases). This CDR3 comprises 20 residues. Trimming took 2 bases from V and 0 from J, leaving 23 bases between them. Germline values: CDR1 SNHLY, CDR2 FYNNEI.

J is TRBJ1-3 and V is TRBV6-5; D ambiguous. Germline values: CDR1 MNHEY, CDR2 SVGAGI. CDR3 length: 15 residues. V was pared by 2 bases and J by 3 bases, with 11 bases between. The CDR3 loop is CASSYMRGDGNTIYF. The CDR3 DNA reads TGTGCCAGCAGTTACATGCGGGGTGATGGAAACACCATATATTTT.

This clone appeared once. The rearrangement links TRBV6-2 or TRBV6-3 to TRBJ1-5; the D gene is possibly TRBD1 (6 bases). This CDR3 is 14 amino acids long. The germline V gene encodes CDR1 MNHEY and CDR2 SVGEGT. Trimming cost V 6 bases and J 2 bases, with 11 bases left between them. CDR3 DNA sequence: TGTGCCAGCAGCTCAGACAGGCGCAATCAGCCCCAGCATTTT. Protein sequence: CASSSDRRNQPQHF.

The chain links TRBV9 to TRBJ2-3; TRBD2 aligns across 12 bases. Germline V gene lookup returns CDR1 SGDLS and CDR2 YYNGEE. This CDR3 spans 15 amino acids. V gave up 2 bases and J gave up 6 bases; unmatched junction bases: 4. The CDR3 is CASSVAGLAGDTQYF. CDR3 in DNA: TGTGCCAGCAGCGTTGCCGGACTAGCGGGGGATACGCAGTATTTT.

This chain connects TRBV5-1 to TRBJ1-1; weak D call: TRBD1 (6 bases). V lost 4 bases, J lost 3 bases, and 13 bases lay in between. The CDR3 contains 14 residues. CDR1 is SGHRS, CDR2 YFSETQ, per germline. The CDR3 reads CASSPHSGDTEAFF. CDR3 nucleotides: TGCGCCAGCAGCCCCCATTCAGGGGACACTGAAGCTTTCTTT.

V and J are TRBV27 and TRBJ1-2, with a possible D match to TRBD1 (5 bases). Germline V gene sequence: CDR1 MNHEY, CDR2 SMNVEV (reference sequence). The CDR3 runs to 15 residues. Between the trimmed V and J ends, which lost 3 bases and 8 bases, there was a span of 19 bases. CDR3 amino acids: CASSFGDSVVQGYTF. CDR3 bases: TGTGCCAGCAGTTTTGGGGACTCGGTGGTTCAGGGCTACACCTTC.

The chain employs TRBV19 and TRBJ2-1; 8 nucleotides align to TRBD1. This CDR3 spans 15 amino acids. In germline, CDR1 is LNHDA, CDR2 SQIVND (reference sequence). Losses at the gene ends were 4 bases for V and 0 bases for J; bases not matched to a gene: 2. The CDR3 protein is CASSRTGSSYNEQFF. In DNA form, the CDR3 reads TGTGCCAGTAGTAGGACAGGGAGCTCCTACAATGAGCAGTTCTTC.

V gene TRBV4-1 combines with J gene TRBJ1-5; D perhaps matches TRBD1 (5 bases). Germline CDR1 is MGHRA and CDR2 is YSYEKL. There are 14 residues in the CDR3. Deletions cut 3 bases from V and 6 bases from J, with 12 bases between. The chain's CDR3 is CASSQGEGAQPQHF. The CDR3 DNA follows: TGCGCCAGCAGCCAGGGGGAGGGTGCTCAGCCCCAGCATTTT.

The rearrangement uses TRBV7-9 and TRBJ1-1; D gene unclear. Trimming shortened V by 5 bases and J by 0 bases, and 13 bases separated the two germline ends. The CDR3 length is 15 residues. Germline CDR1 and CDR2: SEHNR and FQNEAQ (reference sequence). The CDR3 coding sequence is TGTGCCAGCAGCCGGAATCAGGCCGTGAACACTGAAGCTTTCTTT. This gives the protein CASSRNQAVNTEAFF.

The CDR3: CASSFFAGELASTDTQYF. CDR3 DNA sequence: TGCGCCAGCAGCTTTTTTGCGGGTGAACTAGCGAGCACAGATACGCAGTATTTT. This chain links TRBV5-1 with TRBJ2-3, with 7 bases fitting TRBD2. J was trimmed by 0 bases and V by 2 bases; bases with no gene match: 12. Germline assignment: CDR1 SGHRS and CDR2 YFSETQ. This CDR3 has 18 residues. The full variable domain, with the rest looked up from reference TRBV5-1 and TRBJ2-3, is KAGVTQTPRYLIKTRGQQVTLSCSPISGHRSVSWYQQTPGQGLQFLFEYFSETQRNKGNFPGRFSGRQFSNSRSEMNVSTLELGDSALYLCASSFFAGELASTDTQYFGPGTRLTVL.

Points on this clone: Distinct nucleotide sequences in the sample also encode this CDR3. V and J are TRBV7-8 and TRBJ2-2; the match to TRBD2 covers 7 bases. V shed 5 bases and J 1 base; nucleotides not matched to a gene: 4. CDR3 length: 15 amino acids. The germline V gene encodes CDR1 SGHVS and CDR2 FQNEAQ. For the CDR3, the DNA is TGTGCCAGCAGCCCGGGGGGAGGGAACACCGGGGAGCTGTTTTTT. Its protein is CASSPGGGNTGELFF.